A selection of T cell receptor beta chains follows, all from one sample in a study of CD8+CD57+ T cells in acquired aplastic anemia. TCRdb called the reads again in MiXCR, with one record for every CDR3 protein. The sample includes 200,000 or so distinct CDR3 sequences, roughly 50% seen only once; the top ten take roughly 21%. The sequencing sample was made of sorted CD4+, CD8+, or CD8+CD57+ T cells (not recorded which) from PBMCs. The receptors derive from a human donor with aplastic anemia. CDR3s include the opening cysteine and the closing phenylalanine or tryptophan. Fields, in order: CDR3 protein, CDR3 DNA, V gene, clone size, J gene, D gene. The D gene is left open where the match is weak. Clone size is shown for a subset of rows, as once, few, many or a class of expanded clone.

CSAGVQPQHF | TGCAGTGCAGGGGTACAGCCCCAGCATTTT | TRBV20-1 | many | TRBJ1-5 | .
CASSAGLEAFF | TGTGCCAGCAGCGCGGGCCTTGAAGCTTTCTTT | TRBV2 | . | TRBJ1-1 | .
CASRPGRVDNTQYF | TGTGCCAGCAGACCTGGCAGGGTGGACAATACGCAGTATTTT | TRBV2 | many | TRBJ2-3 | .
CASSDDRWGYYGYTF | TGTGCCAGTAGTGATGACAGGTGGGGATACTATGGCTACACCTTC | TRBV19 | once | TRBJ1-2 | .
CASSSSGRAGEQYF | TGCGCCAGCAGTTCCAGCGGCCGGGCGGGAGAGCAGTACTTC | TRBV5-1 | many | TRBJ2-7 | .
CSAKQGVDGYTF | TGCAGTGCCAAACAGGGGGTGGATGGCTACACCTTC | TRBV20-1 | . | TRBJ1-2 | TRBD1
CSAKPGGAGVEGYTF | TGCAGTGCTAAACCAGGGGGCGCGGGGGTGGAAGGCTACACCTTC | TRBV20-1 | few | TRBJ1-2 | TRBD1
CASSPRIGQGVLEQYF | TGTGCCAGCAGTCCCCGAATCGGGCAGGGTGTCCTCGAGCAGTACTTC | TRBV12-3/TRBV12-4 | many | TRBJ2-7 | .
CASCSGGPGGWQYF | TGTGCCAGCTGCTCCGGGGGCCCGGGGGGGTGGCAGTACTTC | TRBV19 | few | TRBJ2-7 | TRBD2
CARGDEQFF | TGTGCCAGGGGGGATGAGCAGTTCTTC | TRBV2 | . | TRBJ2-1 | .
CASRMNTEAFF | TGTGCCAGCAGAATGAACACTGAAGCTTTCTTT | TRBV12-3/TRBV12-4 | many | TRBJ1-1 | .
CASSPRTGNNEQFF | TGTGCCAGCTCACCAAGGACAGGGAACAATGAGCAGTTCTTC | TRBV18 | few | TRBJ2-1 | TRBD1
CASSDRGVYEQYF | TGTGCCAGCAGTGACAGGGGGGTCTACGAGCAGTACTTC | TRBV25-1 | . | TRBJ2-7 | .
CASRGTGSVYYGYTF | TGTGCCAGCAGGGGGACAGGGAGTGTCTACTATGGCTACACCTTC | TRBV27 | many | TRBJ1-2 | TRBD1
CASSLVYSGGFETQYF | TGTGCCAGCAGCTTAGTGTATAGCGGGGGGTTCGAGACCCAGTACTTC | TRBV7-2 | once | TRBJ2-5 | TRBD2
CASSLARSGANVLTF | TGCGCCAGCAGTCTTGCTCGCTCTGGGGCCAACGTCCTGACTTTC | TRBV4-1 | many | TRBJ2-6 | .
CASSADNTGTYEQYF | TGTGCCAGCAGCGCAGATAACACAGGGACCTACGAGCAGTACTTC | TRBV2 | once | TRBJ2-7 | .
CATSRDRGHTGELFF | TGTGCCACCAGCAGAGATCGGGGCCACACCGGGGAGCTGTTTTTT | TRBV15 | . | TRBJ2-2 | .
CASSFLAGAGETQYF | TGTGCCAGCTCCTTTTTAGCGGGGGCGGGGGAGACCCAGTACTTC | TRBV2 | many | TRBJ2-5 | TRBD2
CASSLNPSYNEQFF | TGTGCCAGCAGCTTGAACCCTTCCTACAATGAGCAGTTCTTC | TRBV7-2 | . | TRBJ2-1 | .
CASSPVGGAEAFF | TGTGCCAGCAGCCCAGTAGGGGGCGCGGAAGCTTTCTTT | TRBV5-8 | many | TRBJ1-1 | TRBD1
CASSLRLAGATAQYF | TGTGCCAGCAGCTTACGGCTAGCAGGGGCTACGGCCCAGTACTTC | TRBV7-8 | . | TRBJ2-5 | .
CASSQYGTGNQETQYF | TGCGCCAGCAGCCAGTACGGGACAGGGAACCAAGAGACCCAGTACTTC | TRBV5-1 | . | TRBJ2-5 | TRBD1
CASSPPPVGETQYF | TGTGCCAGCAGCCCTCCCCCCGTTGGGGAGACCCAGTACTTC | TRBV7-2 | many | TRBJ2-5 | .
CASSESIGLINQPQHF | TGCGCCAGCAGTGAGTCCATAGGGCTAATCAATCAGCCCCAGCATTTT | TRBV10-2 | once | TRBJ1-5 | .
CASSERGGGGPQNIQYF | TGCGCCAGCAGTGAGAGAGGTGGGGGAGGCCCCCAAAACATTCAGTACTTC | TRBV10-2 | many | TRBJ2-4 | .
CASSLRETGAISNQPQHF | TGTGCCAGCAGCCTAAGGGAGACAGGGGCAATAAGCAATCAGCCCCAGCATTTT | TRBV2 | many | TRBJ1-5 | TRBD1
CASSADSYSNQPQHF | TGTGCCAGCAGCGCTGACAGTTATAGCAATCAGCCCCAGCATTTT | TRBV9 | many | TRBJ1-5 | .
CASTLGGAMNTEAFF | TGTGCCAGCACCTTAGGGGGGGCGATGAACACTGAAGCTTTCTTT | TRBV7-2 | . | TRBJ1-1 | .
CASSLKGTGELFF | TGTGCCAGCAGCTTAAAAGGAACCGGGGAGCTGTTTTTT | TRBV7-9 | . | TRBJ2-2 | .
CASSSGTSAYEQYF | TGCGCCAGCAGTTCCGGGACTAGCGCCTACGAGCAGTACTTC | TRBV10-1 | . | TRBJ2-7 | TRBD2
CASSGQGSNYGYTF | TGTGCCAGCAGTGGGCAGGGGTCTAACTATGGCTACACCTTC | TRBV2 | many | TRBJ1-2 | .
CATSDSVAGPYNEQFF | TGTGCCACCAGTGACTCGGTAGCGGGGCCCTACAATGAGCAGTTCTTC | TRBV24-1 | many | TRBJ2-1 | TRBD2
CSVRTSYNEQFF | TGCAGCGTTCGGACTAGCTACAATGAGCAGTTCTTC | TRBV29-1 | . | TRBJ2-1 | TRBD2
CASRFAGNTEAFF | TGTGCCAGCAGATTTGCGGGGAACACTGAAGCTTTCTTT | TRBV6-2/TRBV6-3 | few | TRBJ1-1 | .
CSATQGDGQPQHF | TGCAGTGCTACACAGGGGGATGGGCAGCCCCAGCATTTT | TRBV20-1 | . | TRBJ1-5 | TRBD1
CASSSRDSSNYGYTF | TGTGCCAGTAGTTCCCGGGACAGCTCCAACTATGGCTACACCTTC | TRBV19 | many | TRBJ1-2 | TRBD1
CSARSGQGGGYTF | TGCAGTGCTAGATCCGGACAGGGCGGGGGCTACACCTTC | TRBV20-1 | . | TRBJ1-2 | TRBD1
CASSSTGNSGANVLAF | TGCGCCAGCAGCTCTACAGGGAACTCTGGGGCCAACGTCCTGGCTTTC | TRBV5-1 | few | TRBJ2-6 | .
CASSSSAGGSSPLHF | TGTGCCAGTAGTAGTTCGGCAGGGGGCTCTTCACCCCTCCACTTT | TRBV19 | . | TRBJ1-6 | TRBD1
CAIGTGVSYEQYF | TGTGCCATCGGGACAGGTGTCTCCTACGAGCAGTACTTC | TRBV10-3 | . | TRBJ2-7 | TRBD1
CASSVTGLNSPLHF | TGTGCCAGCAGCGTAACCGGGCTGAATTCACCCCTCCACTTT | TRBV9 | many | TRBJ1-6 | .
CAFPPPGLVLFGNEKLFF | TGCGCATTCCCACCGCCGGGACTAGTTTTATTCGGCAATGAGAAACTGTTTTTT | TRBV10-1 | . | TRBJ1-4 | .
CASSLGELSGNTIYF | TGTGCCAGCAGCTTAGGGGAACTCTCTGGAAACACCATATATTTT | TRBV7-2 | once | TRBJ1-3 | .
CASTYAGGSNYGYTF | TGTGCCAGCACCTACGCAGGGGGTTCTAACTATGGCTACACCTTC | TRBV6-5 | . | TRBJ1-2 | TRBD1
CSIATGSEQYF | TGCAGCATAGCGACAGGATCCGAGCAGTACTTC | TRBV29-1 | . | TRBJ2-7 | .
CASSSRQGDNYGYTF | TGTGCCAGCAGCTCCCGACAGGGGGATAACTATGGCTACACCTTC | TRBV5-8 | . | TRBJ1-2 | TRBD1
CASSFDSNYEQYF | TGTGCCAGCAGCTTTGACAGTAACTACGAGCAGTACTTC | TRBV7-9 | . | TRBJ2-7 | .
CASSRRPTATNEKLFF | TGTGCCAGCAGCCGACGGCCCACGGCAACTAATGAAAAACTGTTTTTT | TRBV7-9 | many | TRBJ1-4 | .